The source of this T cell receptor beta chain is a study of shared clonotypes between healthy human individuals. Overall study: CD4 naive and CD4 memory each took three plates per donor, while CD8 naive took two and CD8 memory one. Study-level findings and limits: Generation probabilities were higher for clonotypes shared across all four sorted-subset donors than for unshared ones. Researchers sampled only blood; tissue repertoires likely differ. A handful of donors showed sharing of 4.5% to 6% of naive CD4 clonotypes.

Sequenced by immunoSEQ multiplex PCR; TCRdb stores in-frame clones only, minus some. The sample holds roughly 1.5 million clones, about 98% seen once. Concerning this clone: Its target is not known.

This CDR3 spans 14 amino acids. The V segment lost 0 bases and the J segment 5 bases; nucleotides outside the gene matches: 4. Looked up from germline, CDR1 is KGHSH and CDR2 is LQKENI. Sequencing was done on a sample of naive CD4+ T cells sorted from blood. Subset described: CD45RA+ positively selected. J is TRBJ2-7 and V is TRBV18; TRBD2 agrees at 7 bases. This clonotype was sampled from a man younger than 40 in good health. The CDR3, as DNA: TGTGCCAGCTCACCACCGGGAGGGAGGCACGAGCAGTACTTC. As protein: CASSPPGGRHEQYF. Variable domain in full (rest from reference TRBV18 and TRBJ2-7): NAGVMQNPRHLVRRRGQEARLRCSPMKGHSHVYWYRQLPEEGLKFMVYLQKENIIDESGMPKERFSAEFPKEGPSILRIQQVVRGDSAAYFCASSPPGGRHEQYFGPGTRLTVT.